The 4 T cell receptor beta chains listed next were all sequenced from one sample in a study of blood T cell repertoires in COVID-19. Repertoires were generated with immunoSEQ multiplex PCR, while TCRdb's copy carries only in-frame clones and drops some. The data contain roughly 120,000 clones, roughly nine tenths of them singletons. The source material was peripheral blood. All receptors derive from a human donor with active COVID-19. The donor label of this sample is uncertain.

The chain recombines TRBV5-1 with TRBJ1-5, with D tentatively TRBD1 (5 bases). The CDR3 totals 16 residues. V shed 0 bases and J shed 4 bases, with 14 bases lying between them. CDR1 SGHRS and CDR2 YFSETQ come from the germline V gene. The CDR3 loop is CASSLESGYPNQPQHF. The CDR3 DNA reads TGCGCCAGCAGCTTGGAATCAGGGTACCCAAATCAGCCCCAGCATTTT.

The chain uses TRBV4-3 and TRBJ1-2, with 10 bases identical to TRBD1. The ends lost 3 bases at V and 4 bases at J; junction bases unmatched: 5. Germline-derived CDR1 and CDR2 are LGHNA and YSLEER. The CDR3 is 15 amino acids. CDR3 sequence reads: CASSQRTGGSYGYTF. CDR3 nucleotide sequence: TGCGCCAGCAGCCAGCGGACAGGGGGTAGCTATGGCTACACCTTC.

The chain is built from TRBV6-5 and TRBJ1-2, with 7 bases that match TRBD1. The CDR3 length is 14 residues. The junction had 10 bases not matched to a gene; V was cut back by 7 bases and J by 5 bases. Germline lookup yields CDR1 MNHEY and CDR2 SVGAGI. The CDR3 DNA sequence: TGTGCCAGCATAGGGAGGACAGGAATTTATGGCTACACCTTC. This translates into CASIGRTGIYGYTF.

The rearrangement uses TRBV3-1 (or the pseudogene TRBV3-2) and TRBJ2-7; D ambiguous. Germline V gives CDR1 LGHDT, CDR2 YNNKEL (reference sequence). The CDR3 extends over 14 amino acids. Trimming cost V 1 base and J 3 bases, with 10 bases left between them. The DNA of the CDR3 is TGTGCCAGCAGCCAAGCGGGTACCGGCTACGAGCAGTACTTC. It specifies CASSQAGTGYEQYF.